A single sample is the source of the 5 T cell receptor beta chains below, sequenced in a study of CD8+ T cells in alopecia areata. Treatment specified: oral pan-JAK inhibitor, 5-10 mg twice daily. Investigators isolated RNA and reverse transcribed it into cDNA to act as the sequencing template. Only in-frame clones appear in the TCRdb table, and some are missing; sequencing was by immunoSEQ multiplex PCR. The data contain about 190,000 clones, about three fifths of them seen just once; the ten biggest clones take up less than 0.8%. The source was CD4+ T cells sorted from blood, collected at week 4, from a patient treated with tofacitinib. The receptors stem from a human donor with alopecia areata.

The V call is TRBV30, the J call TRBJ2-1; D tentatively reads TRBD1 or TRBD2 (5 bases each). The CDR3 has 13 residues. Germline CDR1 GTSNPN, CDR2 SVGIG (reference sequence). V was shortened by 3 bases and J by 6 bases, with 12 bases between the two germline ends. CDR3 sequence (DNA): TGTGCCTGGAGACACGGGGCGAGCAATGAGCAGTTCTTC. Translation: CAWRHGASNEQFF.

This clone was detected a few times. This chain uses TRBV28 with TRBJ2-7, with D possibly being TRBD1 (5 bases). The CDR3 spans 12 residues. V was cut by 9 bases and J by 0 bases, with 9 bases left in between. The germline V gene has CDR1 MDHEN and CDR2 SYDVKM. The CDR3 region is CASRQGSYEQYF. The CDR3 DNA reads as TGTGCCAGTCGGCAGGGCTCCTACGAGCAGTACTTC.

The CDR3 loop is CASSYSTETQYF. The CDR3, as DNA: TGTGCCAGCAGTTACTCGACAGAGACCCAGTACTTC. This chain connects TRBV6-6 to TRBJ2-5; D gene ambiguous. Trimming removed 0 bases at V and 4 bases at J, with 3 bases between. The V gene's germline CDR1 is MNHNY and CDR2 SVGAGI (reference sequence). The CDR3 length is 12 residues.

The rearrangement uses TRBV7-9 and TRBJ2-2; no clear D gene. V dropped 10 bases and J dropped 8 bases, with 8 bases sitting between them. The CDR3 length is 10 residues. Germline-derived CDR1 and CDR2 are SEHNR and FQNEAQ (reference sequence). CDR3 bases: TGTGCCACCCAAGCAGGGGAGCTGTTTTTT. Its translation is CATQAGELFF.

The chain has TRBV5-1 and TRBJ2-2; D ambiguous. The germline gives CDR1 SGHRS, CDR2 YFSETQ. The V end lost 8 bases, the J end lost 9 bases, and 8 bases lay between the germline ends. The CDR3 covers 10 residues. CDR3 in DNA: TGCGCCAGTGGAGAACGGGAGCTGTTTTTT. Translation: CASGERELFF.